Sequencing of this T cell receptor (beta chain) was carried out in a study of shared clonotypes between healthy human individuals. Methods used by the authors: ImmunoSEQ sequences covered only the junction and lacked quality scores; filtering therefore differed. The repertoire was sequenced with immunoSEQ multiplex PCR; TCRdb's copy has only in-frame clones and lacks some. Clonal size and the V and J genes are those of that table, whereas D and trimming came from the DNA. In the table there are 660,000 or so clones, 96% of which are singletons. Comments on this clone: Its antigen is not identified.

CDR3 length equals 15 residues. V gave up 5 bases and J gave up 2 bases, with 13 bases separating them. CDR1 and CDR2 (germline): MNHEY, SVGAGI. Cells designated naive CD8 were CD45RO-negative and were positively selected for CCR7, with terminally differentiated effector memory CD45RA+ cells excluded. Findings and limits, study-wide: Few donors restricted represented genetic and exposure-history diversity.

The clonotype originates from a young woman in good health. Sequenced material: naive CD8+ T cells sorted from blood. The chain recombines TRBV6-5 with TRBJ2-1; D may be TRBD2 (6 bases). CDR3 protein: CASSPRLDTYNEQFF. The CDR3, as DNA: TGTGCCAGCAGTCCAAGACTAGACACCTACAATGAGCAGTTCTTC.